This T cell receptor (beta chain) was identified in a study of identifying expanded T cells in peripheral blood. Collection occurred without any documented infections or immune events in donors. The CDR3 is made up of 13 amino acids. V was cut by 3 bases and J by 0 bases, with 7 bases left in between. Germline CDR1 and CDR2: SGDLS and YYNGEE. Sequencing used immunoSEQ multiplex PCR; TCRdb keeps in-frame clones, though not all of them. The sample contains under 120,000 clones, roughly 90% of which appear only once. As to this clone: Its cognate antigen is unknown.

General observations from the study: Roughly 1.2 clones differed between technical replicates, versus approximately 16 and 19 over time. Variance in clone template counts between approximately two-week samples significantly increased with total template count across all healthy donors.

Sequencing was done on a sample of blood. V is TRBV9 and J is TRBJ2-7; D may correspond to TRBD1 or TRBD2 (5 bases each). The clonotype was recovered from a person aged 18 to 75 in good health. CDR3 residues: CASSGGSSYEQYF. The DNA of the CDR3 is TGTGCCAGCAGCGGGGGGAGCTCCTACGAGCAGTACTTC.